The entry that follows covers one T cell receptor (beta chain) sequence. This sample was taken from a study of blood T cell repertoires in COVID-19. Study in general: Samples of COVID-19 (acute and convalescent) were obtained from the United States, Italy and Spain. T cells, B-cell-depleted T cells, or PBMCs provided the cDNA or gDNA that served as material.

This CDR3 is built from 16 residues. Trimming took 1 base from V and 7 from J, leaving 14 bases between them. The germline gives CDR1 SGHVS, CDR2 FQNEAQ. Study processing details: Counts of nucleated cells, estimated from reference gene primer amplification, were obtained. Repertoires were generated with immunoSEQ multiplex PCR, while TCRdb's copy carries only in-frame clones and drops some. The D gene and trimming were derived from the DNA, and the V and J assignments and clone size from that table. This sample has under 95,000 clones, with around 88% found just once. The chain employs TRBV7-8 and TRBJ1-6; D gene uncertain. The clonotype comes from a man between 60 and 75 years old with acute or convalescent COVID-19. The sequencing sample was made of peripheral blood. DNA for the CDR3: TGTGCCAGCAGCTTAGGCATCGCAATCGGGAATTCACCCCTCCACTTT. Residues: CASSLGIAIGNSPLHF.